This is a list of T cell receptor beta chains from one sample in a study of molecular identifiers for immune sequencing clone quantification. TCRdb redid the calling of the PCR reads with MiXCR, one entry per CDR3 protein. Here the sample spans around 65,000 distinct CDR3 sequences, around a sixth being singletons. Sequencing was carried out using naive CD8+ T cells from blood, with Jurkat cell RNA spiked in. These receptors were obtained from a human donor in good health. Some libraries in this study had Jurkat cell RNA spiked in. Both conserved end residues are part of each CDR3. The D gene is left open where the match is weak. The listing skips clone size in some rows; elsewhere it reads once, few, many or a size class.

D gene: .; V gene: TRBV9; J gene: TRBJ2-1; clone size: few; CDR3 protein: CASSVGPFTNEQFF; CDR3 DNA: TGTGCCAGCAGCGTAGGCCCTTTTACTAATGAGCAGTTCTTC
D gene: TRBD1; V gene: TRBV29-1; J gene: TRBJ2-3; clone size: many; CDR3 protein: CSVRTGTSTDTQYF; CDR3 DNA: TGCAGCGTCCGGACAGGAACTAGCACAGATACGCAGTATTTT
D gene: TRBD2; V gene: TRBV4-2; J gene: TRBJ2-7; clone size: .; CDR3 protein: CASSQVGLAGEEQYF; CDR3 DNA: TGTGCCAGCAGCCAAGTCGGACTAGCGGGAGAGGAGCAGTACTTC
D gene: TRBD2; V gene: TRBV7-6; J gene: TRBJ2-7; clone size: many; CDR3 protein: CASSSGTSGTYEQYF; CDR3 DNA: TGTGCCAGCAGCTCCGGGACTAGCGGAACCTACGAGCAGTACTTC
D gene: .; V gene: TRBV28; J gene: TRBJ1-2; clone size: .; CDR3 protein: CASSFWRGSGTQANYGYTF; CDR3 DNA: TGTGCCAGCAGTTTTTGGCGGGGCAGCGGGACACAAGCTAACTATGGCTACACCTTC
D gene: .; V gene: TRBV6-2/TRBV6-3; J gene: TRBJ2-1; clone size: .; CDR3 protein: CASSDNRANAYNEQFF; CDR3 DNA: TGTGCCAGCAGCGATAACAGGGCGAATGCTTACAATGAGCAGTTCTTC
D gene: .; V gene: TRBV15; J gene: TRBJ2-3; clone size: many; CDR3 protein: CATSRDSAYSSTDTQYF; CDR3 DNA: TGTGCCACCAGCAGAGATTCGGCGTACTCTAGCACAGATACGCAGTATTTT
D gene: TRBD1; V gene: TRBV7-9; J gene: TRBJ1-2; clone size: .; CDR3 protein: CASSFLGGTALLNYGYTF; CDR3 DNA: TGTGCCAGCAGCTTTCTCGGAGGGACAGCCTTACTCAACTATGGCTACACCTTC
D gene: TRBD2; V gene: TRBV27; J gene: TRBJ2-3; clone size: many; CDR3 protein: CASSLYPSGSGADTQYF; CDR3 DNA: TGTGCCAGCAGTTTGTATCCTAGCGGGAGCGGGGCAGATACGCAGTATTTT
D gene: TRBD2; V gene: TRBV4-2; J gene: TRBJ2-1; clone size: .; CDR3 protein: CASRLAVHNEQFF; CDR3 DNA: TGTGCCAGCAGACTAGCGGTACACAATGAGCAGTTCTTC
D gene: .; V gene: TRBV4-3; J gene: TRBJ2-7; clone size: many; CDR3 protein: CASSPGLSAYEQYF; CDR3 DNA: TGCGCCAGCAGCCCTGGACTGTCTGCCTACGAGCAGTACTTC
D gene: .; V gene: TRBV29-1; J gene: TRBJ2-7; clone size: few; CDR3 protein: CSVENRHYEQYF; CDR3 DNA: TGCAGCGTTGAAAACAGACACTACGAGCAGTACTTC
D gene: .; V gene: TRBV2; J gene: TRBJ2-3; clone size: many; CDR3 protein: CASPLRTDTQYF; CDR3 DNA: TGTGCCAGCCCACTCCGGACAGATACGCAGTATTTT
D gene: .; V gene: TRBV27; J gene: TRBJ1-6; clone size: many; CDR3 protein: CASSLGLNSPLHF; CDR3 DNA: TGTGCCAGCAGCCTGGGCTTGAATTCACCCCTCCACTTT
D gene: .; V gene: TRBV6-5; J gene: TRBJ2-7; clone size: many; CDR3 protein: CASSGISDDLSRKQYF; CDR3 DNA: TGTGCCAGCAGTGGTATCTCAGATGATCTATCTCGGAAGCAGTACTTC
D gene: .; V gene: TRBV28; J gene: TRBJ1-1; clone size: many; CDR3 protein: CAGSENNRGTEAFF; CDR3 DNA: TGTGCTGGATCGGAGAACAACCGGGGGACTGAAGCTTTCTTT
D gene: TRBD1; V gene: TRBV5-5; J gene: TRBJ2-3; clone size: .; CDR3 protein: CASSGRDRGLIKDTQYF; CDR3 DNA: TGTGCCAGCAGCGGTAGGGACAGGGGGCTTATTAAGGATACGCAGTATTTT
D gene: TRBD2; V gene: TRBV5-1; J gene: TRBJ2-1; clone size: many; CDR3 protein: CASSGTSWNEQFF; CDR3 DNA: TGCGCCAGCAGCGGGACTAGCTGGAATGAGCAGTTCTTC
D gene: .; V gene: TRBV13; J gene: TRBJ2-1; clone size: many; CDR3 protein: CASSSYRDPHNEQFF; CDR3 DNA: TGTGCCAGCAGCAGCTACCGGGACCCCCACAATGAGCAGTTCTTC
D gene: .; V gene: TRBV2; J gene: TRBJ1-2; clone size: many; CDR3 protein: CASSDHSRDGYTF; CDR3 DNA: TGTGCCAGCAGTGATCACAGTCGAGATGGCTACACCTTC
D gene: TRBD2; V gene: TRBV7-6; J gene: TRBJ2-3; clone size: many; CDR3 protein: CASSLVAYLREGTDTQYF; CDR3 DNA: TGTGCCAGCAGCTTAGTCGCTTACTTGCGGGAGGGCACAGATACGCAGTATTTT
D gene: .; V gene: TRBV6-2/TRBV6-3; J gene: TRBJ2-2; clone size: .; CDR3 protein: CASSHTSSGELFF; CDR3 DNA: TGTGCCAGCAGTCATACTAGTTCCGGGGAGCTGTTTTTT
D gene: TRBD1; V gene: TRBV24-1; J gene: TRBJ2-5; clone size: many; CDR3 protein: CATSAGTEETQYF; CDR3 DNA: TGTGCCACCAGTGCCGGGACAGAAGAGACCCAGTACTTC
D gene: TRBD2; V gene: TRBV6-1; J gene: TRBJ2-3; clone size: many; CDR3 protein: CASSARTSGRDTQYF; CDR3 DNA: TGTGCCAGCAGTGCAAGGACTAGCGGGAGGGATACGCAGTATTTT
D gene: .; V gene: TRBV11-3; J gene: TRBJ2-3; clone size: many; CDR3 protein: CASSLPPLNTQYF; CDR3 DNA: TGTGCCAGCAGCTTACCTCCTCTTAATACGCAGTATTTT
D gene: TRBD2; V gene: TRBV10-2; J gene: TRBJ2-3; clone size: many; CDR3 protein: CASSLAGVRDTQYF; CDR3 DNA: TGCGCCAGCAGCTTAGCGGGAGTTAGAGATACGCAGTATTTT
D gene: TRBD1; V gene: TRBV7-8; J gene: TRBJ1-2; clone size: few; CDR3 protein: CASSLRSRQGTDGYTF; CDR3 DNA: TGTGCCAGCAGCTTAAGGTCCCGACAGGGGACCGATGGCTACACCTTC
D gene: TRBD2; V gene: TRBV4-3; J gene: TRBJ2-1; clone size: many; CDR3 protein: CASSYGLAGANEQFF; CDR3 DNA: TGCGCCAGCAGCTACGGACTAGCGGGAGCGAATGAGCAGTTCTTC
D gene: TRBD1; V gene: TRBV4-1; J gene: TRBJ1-2; clone size: many; CDR3 protein: CASSQTGINNYGYTF; CDR3 DNA: TGCGCCAGCAGCCAGACAGGGATCAATAACTATGGCTACACCTTC
D gene: .; V gene: TRBV11-2; J gene: TRBJ2-2; clone size: .; CDR3 protein: CASSLAALGTGELFF; CDR3 DNA: TGTGCCAGCAGCTTAGCGGCACTAGGTACCGGGGAGCTGTTTTTT
D gene: .; V gene: TRBV5-4; J gene: TRBJ2-2; clone size: many; CDR3 protein: CASSLDLYTGELFF; CDR3 DNA: TGTGCCAGCAGCTTGGACCTTTACACCGGGGAGCTGTTTTTT
D gene: .; V gene: TRBV11-2; J gene: TRBJ1-4; clone size: many; CDR3 protein: CASSPVGGDPNEKLFF; CDR3 DNA: TGTGCCAGCAGCCCCGTAGGGGGGGATCCTAATGAAAAACTGTTTTTT
D gene: TRBD2; V gene: TRBV28; J gene: TRBJ2-7; clone size: many; CDR3 protein: CASSLIGLAEPYEQYF; CDR3 DNA: TGTGCCAGCAGTTTAATAGGTCTAGCGGAACCCTACGAGCAGTACTTC
D gene: .; V gene: TRBV5-5; J gene: TRBJ1-5; clone size: many; CDR3 protein: CASSLGGRSGVGQPQHF; CDR3 DNA: TGTGCCAGCAGCTTGGGGGGCCGAAGCGGGGTGGGACAGCCCCAGCATTTT
D gene: .; V gene: TRBV4-1; J gene: TRBJ2-7; clone size: many; CDR3 protein: CASSFRLRSYEQYF; CDR3 DNA: TGCGCCAGCAGCTTCCGACTCAGGTCCTACGAGCAGTACTTC
D gene: TRBD2; V gene: TRBV5-1; J gene: TRBJ2-2; clone size: many; CDR3 protein: CASSFIPGLADSGGELFF; CDR3 DNA: TGCGCCAGCAGCTTTATTCCGGGACTAGCGGACTCAGGCGGGGAGCTGTTTTTT
D gene: TRBD1; V gene: TRBV12-5; J gene: TRBJ1-5; clone size: few; CDR3 protein: CASGLGGTGNDQPQHF; CDR3 DNA: TGTGCTAGTGGTTTGGGAGGGACAGGGAACGATCAGCCCCAGCATTTT
D gene: .; V gene: TRBV7-9; J gene: TRBJ2-1; clone size: few; CDR3 protein: CASSLMTSSYNEQFF; CDR3 DNA: TGTGCCAGCAGCTTAATGACAAGCTCCTACAATGAGCAGTTCTTC
D gene: TRBD1; V gene: TRBV2; J gene: TRBJ1-4; clone size: many; CDR3 protein: CASRYTGTENEKLFF; CDR3 DNA: TGTGCCAGCAGATACACCGGGACAGAGAATGAAAAACTGTTTTTT
D gene: .; V gene: TRBV7-2; J gene: TRBJ2-7; clone size: many; CDR3 protein: CASSFALLAGYEQYF; CDR3 DNA: TGTGCCAGCAGCTTTGCCCTCCTTGCGGGGTACGAGCAGTACTTC
D gene: TRBD2; V gene: TRBV29-1; J gene: TRBJ2-3; clone size: medium-sized; CDR3 protein: CSVEVDLADIQDTQYF; CDR3 DNA: TGCAGCGTTGAAGTGGACCTAGCGGATATCCAAGATACGCAGTATTTT
D gene: TRBD1; V gene: TRBV7-6; J gene: TRBJ2-7; clone size: once; CDR3 protein: CASSLTRDSPYEQYF; CDR3 DNA: TGTGCCAGCAGCTTAACCCGGGACAGTCCCTACGAGCAGTACTTC
D gene: TRBD1; V gene: TRBV27; J gene: TRBJ1-6; clone size: .; CDR3 protein: CASSLGTTGTNSPLHF; CDR3 DNA: TGTGCCAGCAGTTTAGGAACGACAGGGACAAATTCACCCCTCCACTTT
D gene: .; V gene: TRBV24-1; J gene: TRBJ2-1; clone size: many; CDR3 protein: CATSDFRAALYNEQFF; CDR3 DNA: TGTGCCACCAGTGATTTCAGGGCCGCTCTCTACAATGAGCAGTTCTTC
D gene: .; V gene: TRBV6-1; J gene: TRBJ2-5; clone size: many; CDR3 protein: CASSLGPTYQETQYF; CDR3 DNA: TGTGCCAGCAGCCTGGGACCCACGTACCAAGAGACCCAGTACTTC
D gene: TRBD1; V gene: TRBV7-2; J gene: TRBJ2-7; clone size: .; CDR3 protein: CASSHGTVNSYEQYF; CDR3 DNA: TGTGCCAGCAGCCACGGGACAGTCAACTCCTACGAGCAGTACTTC
D gene: TRBD2; V gene: TRBV11-2; J gene: TRBJ2-3; clone size: many; CDR3 protein: CASSQEPGLAGVTDTQYF; CDR3 DNA: TGTGCCAGCAGCCAGGAGCCGGGACTAGCGGGAGTCACAGATACGCAGTATTTT
D gene: TRBD1; V gene: TRBV30; J gene: TRBJ1-5; clone size: once; CDR3 protein: CAWTTGTGISNQPQHF; CDR3 DNA: TGTGCCTGGACCACCGGGACAGGGATAAGCAATCAGCCCCAGCATTTT
D gene: .; V gene: TRBV30; J gene: TRBJ2-5; clone size: many; CDR3 protein: CAWSETSYQETQYF; CDR3 DNA: TGTGCCTGGAGTGAAACCTCGTACCAAGAGACCCAGTACTTC
D gene: .; V gene: TRBV27; J gene: TRBJ1-1; clone size: many; CDR3 protein: CASSFSGVEAFF; CDR3 DNA: TGTGCCAGCAGTTTTTCAGGGGTTGAAGCTTTCTTT
D gene: .; V gene: TRBV11-2; J gene: TRBJ2-3; clone size: many; CDR3 protein: CASSFQTFKVRYF; CDR3 DNA: TGTGCCAGCAGCTTCCAAACTTTTAAAGTACGGTATTTT
D gene: TRBD1; V gene: TRBV27; J gene: TRBJ2-3; clone size: many; CDR3 protein: CASSLTGKWTQYF; CDR3 DNA: TGTGCCAGCTCTCTGACAGGGAAATGGACGCAGTATTTT